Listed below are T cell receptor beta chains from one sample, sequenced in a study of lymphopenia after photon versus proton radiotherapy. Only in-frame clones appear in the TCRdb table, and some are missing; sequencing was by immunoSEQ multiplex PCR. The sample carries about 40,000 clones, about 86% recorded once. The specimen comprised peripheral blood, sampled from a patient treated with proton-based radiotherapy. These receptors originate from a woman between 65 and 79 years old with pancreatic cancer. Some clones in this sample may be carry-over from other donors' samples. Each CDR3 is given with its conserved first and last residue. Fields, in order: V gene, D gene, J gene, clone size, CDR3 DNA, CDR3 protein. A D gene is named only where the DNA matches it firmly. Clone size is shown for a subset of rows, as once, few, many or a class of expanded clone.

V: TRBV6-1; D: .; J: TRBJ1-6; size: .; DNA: TGTGCCAGCAGTCGAAAAGGGGAATCACCCCTCCACTTT; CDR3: CASSRKGESPLHF
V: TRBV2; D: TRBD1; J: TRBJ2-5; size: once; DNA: TGTGCCAGTTACTCCGGGACAGGGGGAGAGACCCAGTACTTC; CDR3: CASYSGTGGETQYF
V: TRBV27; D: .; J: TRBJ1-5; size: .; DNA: TGTGCCAGCACACAGGGCAATCAGCCCCAGCATTTT; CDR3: CASTQGNQPQHF
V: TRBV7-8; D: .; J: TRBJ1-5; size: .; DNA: TGTGCCAGCAGCTACCAAACAGGGAATACCAATCAGCCCCAGCATTTT; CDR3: CASSYQTGNTNQPQHF
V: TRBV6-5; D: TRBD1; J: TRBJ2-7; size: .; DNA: TGTGCCAGCAGTGACAGGGGCCCCTACGAGCAGTACTTC; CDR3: CASSDRGPYEQYF
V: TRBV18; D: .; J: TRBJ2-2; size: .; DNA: TGTGCCAGCTCACCACAAGGGATCACCGGGGAGCTGTTTTTT; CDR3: CASSPQGITGELFF
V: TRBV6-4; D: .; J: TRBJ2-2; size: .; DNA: TGTGCCAGCAGTGCGGGAACAGGCAACACCGGGGAGCTGTTTTTT; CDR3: CASSAGTGNTGELFF
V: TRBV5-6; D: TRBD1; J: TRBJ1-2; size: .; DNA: TGTGCCAGCAGCCCTCGACAGGGTGGCTACACCTTC; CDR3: CASSPRQGGYTF
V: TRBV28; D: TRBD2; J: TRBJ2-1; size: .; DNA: TGTGCCAGCATCCGAACTAGCGGGAGGGCCGGGAGGTTCTTC; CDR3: CASIRTSGRAGRFF
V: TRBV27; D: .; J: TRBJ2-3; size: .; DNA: TGTGCCAGCAGTCCCGGTTATAGCACAGATACGCAGTATTTT; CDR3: CASSPGYSTDTQYF
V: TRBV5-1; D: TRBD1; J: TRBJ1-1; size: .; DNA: TGCGCCAGCAGCTTGAGGGACAGGACCGCGAACACTGAAGCTTTCTTT; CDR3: CASSLRDRTANTEAFF
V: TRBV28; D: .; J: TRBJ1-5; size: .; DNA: TGTGCCAGCAGACGGCAAGGCCAGCCCCAGCATTTT; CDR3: CASRRQGQPQHF
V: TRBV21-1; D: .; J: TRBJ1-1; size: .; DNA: TGTGCCAGCGGACAAACGCGGGACACTGAAGCTTTCTTT; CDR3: CASGQTRDTEAFF